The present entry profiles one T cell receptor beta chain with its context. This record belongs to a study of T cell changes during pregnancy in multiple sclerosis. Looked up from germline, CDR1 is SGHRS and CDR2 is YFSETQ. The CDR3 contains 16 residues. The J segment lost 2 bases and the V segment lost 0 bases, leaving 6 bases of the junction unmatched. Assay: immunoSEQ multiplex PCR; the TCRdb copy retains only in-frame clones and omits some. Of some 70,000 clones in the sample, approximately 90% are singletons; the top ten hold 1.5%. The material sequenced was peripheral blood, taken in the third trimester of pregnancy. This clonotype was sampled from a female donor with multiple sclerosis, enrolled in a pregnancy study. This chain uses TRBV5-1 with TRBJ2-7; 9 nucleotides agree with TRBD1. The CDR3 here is CASSLARTGAAYEQYF. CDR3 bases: TGCGCCAGCAGCTTGGCCCGGACAGGGGCCGCCTACGAGCAGTACTTC.